This T cell receptor (beta chain) came from a study of memory CD4+ T cells and cytomegalovirus serostatus. Germline V lookup: CDR1 MNHNS, CDR2 SASEGT. The CDR3 runs 14 residues. V lost 0 bases and J 5 bases, leaving 7 bases between the germline ends. Single viable CD3+CD4+CD8-CD45RO+ cells were sorted as the memory CD4+ T cells. Total CD4+ T cells were enriched by CD4 positive selection. Original processing notes: Out-of-frame sequences were removed, leaving some 2 million distinct TCRbeta sequences. Assay used: immunoSEQ multiplex PCR; TCRdb lists only in-frame clones, some missing. The V and J calls and the clone size are those of that table, but D and trimming were determined from the DNA. Here the sample spans tens of thousands of clones, approximately 82% being singletons.

The specimen sequenced was memory CD4+ T cells from blood. The chain couples TRBV6-1 to TRBJ2-2; the D gene is possibly TRBD2 (5 bases). The clonotype comes from an adult in good health and CMV-seronegative. The CDR3 protein is CASSEARDTGELFF. As DNA, the CDR3 is TGTGCCAGCAGTGAAGCGAGGGATACCGGGGAGCTGTTTTTT.